The clone carrying this TCR beta chain has at least ten counts. At least 3 on the Clinical Activity Score was recorded for ophthalmopathy patients, who also had NOSPECS grade at least 4 and duration under 3 months. Uncontrolled infections, other autoimmune diseases, pregnancy or lactation led to exclusion of patients. Clinical symptoms, serum thyroxine, TRAb, thyroid ultrasound and orbital computed tomography established diagnosis. Looked up from germline, CDR1 is MDHEN and CDR2 is SYDVKM. CDR3 size: 14 residues. V shed 3 bases, J shed 5 bases, and the junction held 6 bases outside the gene matches. RNA transcripts provided the source from which TCR beta CDR3 regions were amplified. The primer set for the first-round RT-PCR of the TCR CDR3 was HTBI. Using its own MiXCR run on the multiplex PCR reads, TCRdb lists one record per CDR3 protein. The table has 410,000 or so distinct CDR3 sequences, roughly 14% seen once.

This sample was included in a study of T cells in Graves' hyperthyroidism and ophthalmopathy. This receptor was obtained from a man between 18 and 29 years old with Graves' ophthalmopathy. J is TRBJ1-2 and V is TRBV28; 7 positions match TRBD1. Sequencing used blood. The CDR3 DNA is TGTGCCAGCAGTTTCCCGGGACAGCCTTATGGCTACACCTTC. It encodes CASSFPGQPYGYTF.